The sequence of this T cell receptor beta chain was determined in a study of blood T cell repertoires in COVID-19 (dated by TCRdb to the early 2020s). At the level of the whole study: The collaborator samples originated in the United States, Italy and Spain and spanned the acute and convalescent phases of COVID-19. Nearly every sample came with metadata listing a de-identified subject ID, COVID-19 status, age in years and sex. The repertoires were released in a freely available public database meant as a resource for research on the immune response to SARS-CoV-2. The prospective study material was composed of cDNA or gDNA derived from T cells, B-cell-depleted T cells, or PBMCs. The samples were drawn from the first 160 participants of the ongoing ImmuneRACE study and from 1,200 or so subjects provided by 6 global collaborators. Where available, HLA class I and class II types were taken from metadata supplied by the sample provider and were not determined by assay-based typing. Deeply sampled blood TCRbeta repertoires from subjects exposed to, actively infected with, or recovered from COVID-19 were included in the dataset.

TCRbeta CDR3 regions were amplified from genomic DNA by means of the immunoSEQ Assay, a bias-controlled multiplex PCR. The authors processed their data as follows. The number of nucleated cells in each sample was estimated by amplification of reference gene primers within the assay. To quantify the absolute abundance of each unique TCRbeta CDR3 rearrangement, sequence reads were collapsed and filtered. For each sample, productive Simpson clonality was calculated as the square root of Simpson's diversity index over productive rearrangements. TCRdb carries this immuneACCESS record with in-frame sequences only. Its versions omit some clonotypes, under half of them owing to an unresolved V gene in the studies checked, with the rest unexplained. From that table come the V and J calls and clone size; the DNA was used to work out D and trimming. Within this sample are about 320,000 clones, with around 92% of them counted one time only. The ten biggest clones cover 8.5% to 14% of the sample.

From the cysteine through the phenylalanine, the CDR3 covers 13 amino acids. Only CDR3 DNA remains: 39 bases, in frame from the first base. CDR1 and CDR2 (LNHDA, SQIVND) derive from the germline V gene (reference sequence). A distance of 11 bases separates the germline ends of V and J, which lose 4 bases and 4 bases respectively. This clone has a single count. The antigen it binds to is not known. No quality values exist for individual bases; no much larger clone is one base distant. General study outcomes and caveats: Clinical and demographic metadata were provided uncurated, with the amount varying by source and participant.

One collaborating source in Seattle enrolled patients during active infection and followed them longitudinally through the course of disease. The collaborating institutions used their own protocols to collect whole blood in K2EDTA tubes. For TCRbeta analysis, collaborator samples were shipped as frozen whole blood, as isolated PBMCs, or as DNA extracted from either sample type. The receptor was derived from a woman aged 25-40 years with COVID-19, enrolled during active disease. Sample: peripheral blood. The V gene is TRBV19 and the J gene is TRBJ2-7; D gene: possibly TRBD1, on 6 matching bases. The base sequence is TGTGCCAGTAGTACCCGACAGGCATACGAGCAGTACTTC. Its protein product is CASSTRQAYEQYF.